This T cell receptor beta chain was identified in a study of T cells expressing NK-cell markers. General study findings and limits: Dominant NKG2C+ clonotypes in 6 or 7 donors made up about 1.0-8% of CD8+ T cells. Once again these clonotypes came out on top in the CD3+CD56-NKG2C+ fraction of several donors.

On this clonotype: Its antigen is as yet unknown.

Looked up from germline, CDR1 is MNHEY and CDR2 is SMNVEV (reference sequence). The CDR3 runs to 17 residues. UMIs were included in TCR beta cDNA generated by 5'RACE template switching. TCRdb reworked the 5' RACE reads into one entry per CDR3 protein, no DNA. This sample carries 120,000 to 150,000 distinct CDR3 sequences, with 9% to 15% going to the ten biggest clones. The chain joins TRBV27 to TRBJ2-7; the D call of TRBD2 rests on TCRdb alone, since no DNA is present to check it. The clonotype comes from a man younger than 30 in good health. The material sequenced was blood T cells: a sorted CD56 or NKG2C T cell subset, CD4+ or CD8+ T cells, or bulk PBMC T cells (not recorded which). The chain's CDR3 is CASSSGLAGGSSYEQYF.